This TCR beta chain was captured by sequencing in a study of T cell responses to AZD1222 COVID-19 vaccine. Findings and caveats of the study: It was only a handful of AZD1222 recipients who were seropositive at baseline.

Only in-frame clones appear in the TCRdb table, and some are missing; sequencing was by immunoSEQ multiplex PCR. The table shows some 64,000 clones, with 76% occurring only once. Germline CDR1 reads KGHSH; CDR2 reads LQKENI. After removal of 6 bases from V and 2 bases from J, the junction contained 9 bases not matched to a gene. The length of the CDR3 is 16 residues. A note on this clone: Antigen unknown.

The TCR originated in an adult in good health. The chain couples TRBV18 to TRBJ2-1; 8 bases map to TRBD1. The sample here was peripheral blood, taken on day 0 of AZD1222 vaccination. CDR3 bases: TGTGCCAGCTCCCGGGGAGGACAGGGAACCTACAATGAGCAGTTCTTC. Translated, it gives CASSRGGQGTYNEQFF.